The clone carrying this T cell receptor (beta chain) was observed a single time. As yet, its antigen is unknown. Cultured CD4+ T-cell DNA underwent Oncomine TCR Beta short-read sequencing. CD4+ T cells were cultured, and genomic DNA was extracted from them. TCRdb re-derived calls from the PCR reads in MiXCR, one entry per CDR3 protein. The top ten clones hold around 9% of a sample with about 20,000 distinct CDR3 sequences, around 53% of them seen once. Sample treatment: roughly 10-day PBMC culture with coronavirus spike peptide pools or control peptides (ViraFEST assay). CDR3 size: 12 residues. V shed 5 bases and J shed 4 bases, with 6 bases lying between them. From germline, CDR1 is SGHAT and CDR2 FQNNGV. These data come from a study of vaccination and CD4 T cells after COVID-19. The wider study: Median time from COVID diagnosis to post-COVID sampling was over 85 days (35 to 161). Treatment of control cultures consisted of a CEFX pool, an HIV-1 Nef pool, or no peptide.

The TCR was taken from a human donor who had recovered from COVID-19. Sequenced: CD4+ T cells from blood, cultured in vitro. The V and J genes are TRBV11-2 and TRBJ2-1; D not certain. CDR3 amino acids: CASSRSYNEQFF. The DNA for the CDR3 is TGTGCCAGCAGCCGGAGTTACAATGAGCAGTTCTTC.